The 3 T cell receptor beta chains reported below all come from one sample, sequenced in a study of neoadjuvant nivolumab and ipilimumab in lung cancer (dated by TCRdb to about 2020). Sample time point, as interpreted from the label and publication: at surgical resection after neoadjuvant nivolumab +/- ipilimumab. The library was prepared using the immunoSEQ multiplex PCR assay. TCRdb holds this immuneACCESS table with in-frame rearrangements only. Some clones are missing; in checked studies, unresolved V genes explain under half, and the rest has no known cause. Present in this sample are 15,000 to 20,000 clones, around 76% of which were seen just once. The biggest ten clones account for 7.5% to 9.5% of the sample. Sequenced here: tumor tissue, sampled after neoadjuvant nivolumab, alone or with ipilimumab, at or shortly before surgery. The receptors stem from an adult with non-small cell lung cancer.

This clone was observed a few times. Other DNA sequences of this sample code for an identical CDR3. The chain has TRBV7-2 and TRBJ1-4; 8 bases align to TRBD1. Trimming removed 5 bases from V and 5 bases from J; junction bases left unmatched: 4. Germline CDR1 reads SGHTA; CDR2 reads FQGNSA. There are 14 residues in the CDR3. The CDR3 here is CASSQDRANEKLFF. Written as DNA, the CDR3 is TGTGCCAGCAGCCAGGACAGGGCAAATGAAAAACTGTTTTTT.

V gene TRBV30 combines with J gene TRBJ1-1; D uncertain. The germline gives CDR1 GTSNPN, CDR2 SVGIG (reference sequence). The CDR3 contains 12 residues. Trimming took 2 bases from V and 4 from J, leaving 8 bases between them. The CDR3, as DNA: TGTGCCTGGAGTCCCCGAGCCACTGAAGCTTTCTTT. Translation gives CAWSPRATEAFF.

The gene calls are TRBV9 and TRBJ1-2; TRBD1 matches 11 bases. In germline, CDR1 is SGDLS, CDR2 YYNGEE. The CDR3 length is 13 residues. After removal of 7 bases from V and 5 bases from J, the junction contained 4 bases not matched to a gene. CDR3: CASGQGAGYGYTF. CDR3 coding DNA: TGTGCCAGCGGACAGGGGGCAGGATATGGCTACACCTTC.